This T cell receptor (beta chain) was identified in a study of blood T cell repertoires in COVID-19. Study-wide context: The origin of the acute and convalescent COVID-19 samples was the United States, Italy and Spain. T cells, B-cell-depleted T cells, or PBMCs provided the cDNA or gDNA that served as material.

Trimming removed 3 bases at V and 1 base at J, with 17 bases between. CDR3 length: 17 residues. Germline loops: CDR1 SGHNT, CDR2 YENEEA. In the original processing: Nucleated cell number was recorded as an estimate derived from reference gene primer amplification. Assay: immunoSEQ multiplex PCR; the TCRdb copy retains only in-frame clones and omits some. V and J calls plus clone size are reproduced from that table; the DNA served to infer D and trimming. The sample yields 250,000 or so clones, about 91% seen once. The chain has TRBV11-3 and TRBJ2-3; weak D call: TRBD2 (7 bases). The TCR was taken from a middle-aged woman who had recovered from COVID-19. The source material was peripheral blood. The CDR3 DNA reads as TGTGCCAGCAGCTTTGGGATGGGGGGGCCCGGCACAGATACGCAGTATTTT. Amino acid sequence: CASSFGMGGPGTDTQYF.